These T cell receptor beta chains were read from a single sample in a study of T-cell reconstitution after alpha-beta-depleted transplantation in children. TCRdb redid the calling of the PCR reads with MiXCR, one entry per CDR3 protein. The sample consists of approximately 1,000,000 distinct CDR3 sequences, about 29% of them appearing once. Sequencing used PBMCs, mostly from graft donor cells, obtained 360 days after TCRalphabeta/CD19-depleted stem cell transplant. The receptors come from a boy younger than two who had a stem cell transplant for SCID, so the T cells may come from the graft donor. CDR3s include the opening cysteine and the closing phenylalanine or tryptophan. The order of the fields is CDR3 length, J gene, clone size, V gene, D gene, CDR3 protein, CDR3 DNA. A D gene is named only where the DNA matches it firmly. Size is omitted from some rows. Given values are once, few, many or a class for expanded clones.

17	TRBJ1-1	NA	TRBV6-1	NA	CASSPVRGEGMNTEAFF	TGTGCCAGCAGTCCCGTACGGGGGGAAGGCATGAACACTGAAGCTTTCTTT
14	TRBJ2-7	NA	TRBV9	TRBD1	CASIPPGQVIKQYF	TGTGCCAGCATCCCTCCGGGACAGGTAATAAAGCAGTACTTC
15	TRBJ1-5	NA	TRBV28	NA	CASRSPRKGNQPQHF	TGTGCCAGCAGATCCCCGCGGAAGGGGAATCAGCCCCAGCATTTT
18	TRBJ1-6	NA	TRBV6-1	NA	CASSRQSSESSYNSPLHF	TGTGCCAGCAGCCGCCAATCCTCAGAGAGCTCCTATAATTCACCCCTCCACTTT
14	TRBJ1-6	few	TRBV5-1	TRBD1	CASSQGQVKGPLHF	TGCGCCAGCAGCCAGGGACAGGTTAAGGGACCCCTCCACTTT
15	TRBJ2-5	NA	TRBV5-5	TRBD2	CASSLTGTTVETQYF	TGTGCCAGCAGCCTAACCGGGACTACGGTCGAGACCCAGTACTTC
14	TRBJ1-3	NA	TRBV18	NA	CASSPTVSGNTIYF	TGTGCCAGCTCACCGACAGTCTCTGGAAACACCATATATTTT
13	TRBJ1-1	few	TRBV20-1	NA	CSVLYRVDTEAFF	TGCAGTGTCTTGTACAGGGTAGACACTGAAGCTTTCTTT
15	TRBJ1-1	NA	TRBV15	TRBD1	CATSRDGGQGTEAFF	TGTGCCACCAGCAGAGATGGGGGACAGGGCACTGAAGCTTTCTTT
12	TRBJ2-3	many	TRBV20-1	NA	CSAGVGTDTQYF	TGCAGTGCGGGGGTAGGCACAGATACGCAGTATTTT
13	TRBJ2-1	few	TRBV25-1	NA	CASSPGVPNEQFF	TGTGCCAGCAGTCCCGGGGTCCCGAATGAGCAGTTCTTC
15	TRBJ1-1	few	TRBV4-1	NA	CASSHRAGVVTEAFF	TGCGCCAGCAGCCACCGAGCGGGGGTGGTCACTGAAGCTTTCTTT
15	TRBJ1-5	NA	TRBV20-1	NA	CSARAAGPNNQPQHF	TGCAGTGCTAGAGCTGCGGGGCCCAACAATCAGCCCCAGCATTTT
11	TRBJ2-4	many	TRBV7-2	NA	CASSLVGRQYF	TGTGCCAGCAGCTTAGTGGGGCGGCAGTACTTC
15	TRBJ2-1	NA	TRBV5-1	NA	CASSSGLRSYNEQFF	TGCGCCAGCAGCTCGGGACTTCGCTCCTACAATGAGCAGTTCTTC
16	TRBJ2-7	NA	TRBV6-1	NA	CASSRPNRGGSYEQYF	TGTGCCAGCAGTCGCCCTAACAGAGGAGGGTCCTACGAGCAGTACTTC
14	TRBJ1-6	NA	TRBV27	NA	CASGGRQSNSPLHF	TGTGCCAGCGGGGGTCGACAGTCTAATTCACCCCTCCACTTT
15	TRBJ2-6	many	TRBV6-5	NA	CASSYGGLGANVLTF	TGTGCCAGCAGTTACGGGGGGCTTGGGGCCAACGTCCTGACTTTC
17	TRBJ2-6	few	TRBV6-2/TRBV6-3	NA	CASSYPGVGSGANVLTF	TGTGCCAGCAGTTACCCAGGCGTGGGCTCTGGGGCCAACGTCCTGACTTTC
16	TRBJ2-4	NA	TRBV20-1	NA	CSARAPPIQAKNIQYF	TGCAGTGCTAGAGCCCCTCCGATACAGGCCAAAAACATTCAGTACTTC
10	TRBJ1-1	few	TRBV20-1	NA	CSALQGKAFF	TGCAGTGCCCTACAGGGAAAAGCTTTCTTT
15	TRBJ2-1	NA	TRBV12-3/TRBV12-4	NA	CASSFSGGGDNEQFF	TGTGCCAGCAGTTTTTCCGGGGGTGGGGACAATGAGCAGTTCTTC
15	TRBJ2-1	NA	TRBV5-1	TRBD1	CASSLRTGGGNEQFF	TGCGCCAGCAGCTTGAGGACAGGGGGAGGCAATGAGCAGTTCTTC
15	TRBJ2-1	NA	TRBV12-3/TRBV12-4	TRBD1	CASSPGQGNYNEQFF	TGTGCCAGCAGCCCGGGACAGGGGAACTACAATGAGCAGTTCTTC
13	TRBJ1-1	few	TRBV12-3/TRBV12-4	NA	CASTLAVASEAFF	TGTGCCAGCACCTTGGCAGTCGCCTCTGAAGCTTTCTTT
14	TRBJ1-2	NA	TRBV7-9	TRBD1	CASSRSSGQVGYTF	TGTGCCAGCAGCAGGAGCTCAGGACAGGTTGGCTACACCTTC
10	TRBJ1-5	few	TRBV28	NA	CASGNQPQHF	TGTGCCAGCGGTAATCAGCCCCAGCATTTT
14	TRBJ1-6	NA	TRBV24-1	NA	CATLRPGMGSPLHF	TGTGCCACCCTCCGGCCGGGCATGGGTTCACCCCTCCACTTT
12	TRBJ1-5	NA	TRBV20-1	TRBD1	CSAQGAGQPQHF	TGCAGTGCCCAGGGGGCAGGGCAGCCCCAGCATTTT
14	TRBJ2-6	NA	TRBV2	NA	CASSRVSGANVLTF	TGTGCCAGCAGTAGGGTCTCTGGGGCCAACGTCCTGACTTTC
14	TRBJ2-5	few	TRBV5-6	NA	CASSLVQGQETQYF	TGTGCCAGCAGCTTGGTTCAGGGGCAAGAGACCCAGTACTTC
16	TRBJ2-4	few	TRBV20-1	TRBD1	CSAPAGGKIAKNIQYF	TGCAGTGCCCCTGCAGGGGGAAAGATAGCCAAAAACATTCAGTACTTC
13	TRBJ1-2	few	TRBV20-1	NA	CSARDAGDYGYTF	TGCAGTGCTAGAGATGCAGGTGACTATGGCTACACCTTC
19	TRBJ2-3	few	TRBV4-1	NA	CASSQEVGRAIPSRDTQYF	TGCGCCAGCAGCCAAGAGGTGGGCAGGGCGATCCCTAGCAGAGATACGCAGTATTTT
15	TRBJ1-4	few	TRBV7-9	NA	CASSLALRVAEKLFF	TGTGCCAGCAGCTTAGCGCTCAGGGTGGCTGAAAAACTGTTTTTT
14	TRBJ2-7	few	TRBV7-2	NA	CASSLEVSSFEQYF	TGTGCCAGCAGCTTAGAGGTTAGCTCTTTCGAGCAGTACTTC
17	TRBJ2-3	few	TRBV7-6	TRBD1	CASSLGNGQGAEDTQYF	TGTGCCAGCAGCTTAGGAAACGGACAGGGGGCGGAAGATACGCAGTATTTT
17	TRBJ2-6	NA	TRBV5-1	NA	CASSRYQEFSGANVLTF	TGCGCCAGCAGCAGGTATCAGGAATTCTCTGGGGCCAACGTCCTGACTTTC
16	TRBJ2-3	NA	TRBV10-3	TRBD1	CAISEGSGGVQDTQYF	TGTGCCATCAGTGAAGGGTCAGGGGGTGTTCAGGATACGCAGTATTTT
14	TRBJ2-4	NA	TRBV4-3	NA	CASSQGAAKNIQYF	TGCGCCAGCAGCCAAGGGGCAGCCAAAAACATTCAGTACTTC
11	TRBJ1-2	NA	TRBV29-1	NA	CSVGEFYGYTF	TGCAGCGTTGGAGAGTTCTATGGCTACACCTTC
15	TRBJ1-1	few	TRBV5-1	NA	CASSVQQRLNTEAFF	TGCGCCAGCAGCGTCCAACAGCGGCTGAACACTGAAGCTTTCTTT
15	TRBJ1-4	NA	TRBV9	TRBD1	CASSVGGTVNEKLFF	TGTGCCAGCAGCGTTGGGGGGACAGTTAATGAAAAACTGTTTTTT
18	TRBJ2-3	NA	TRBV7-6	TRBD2	CASSLAQLAGALGDTQYF	TGTGCCAGCAGCTTAGCGCAGCTAGCGGGTGCGCTGGGAGATACGCAGTATTTT
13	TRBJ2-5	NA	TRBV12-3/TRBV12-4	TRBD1	CASSARGKETQYF	TGTGCCAGCAGTGCCAGGGGGAAGGAGACCCAGTACTTC
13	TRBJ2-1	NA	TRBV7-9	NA	CATLGGAADEQFF	TGTGCCACCCTAGGGGGGGCCGCGGATGAGCAGTTCTTC
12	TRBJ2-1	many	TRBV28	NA	CASSLGNNEQFF	TGTGCCAGCAGTTTAGGAAACAATGAGCAGTTCTTC
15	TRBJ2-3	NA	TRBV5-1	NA	CASSLTRGYTDTQYF	TGCGCCAGCAGCCTCACCCGGGGTTACACAGATACGCAGTATTTT
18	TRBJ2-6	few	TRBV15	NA	CATSREGINSRGANVLTF	TGTGCCACCAGCAGAGAGGGAATCAACTCGCGGGGGGCCAACGTCCTGACTTTC
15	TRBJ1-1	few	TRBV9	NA	CASSPLDSPNTEAFF	TGTGCCAGCAGCCCATTGGACAGCCCGAACACTGAAGCTTTCTTT
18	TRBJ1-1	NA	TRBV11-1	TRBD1	CASSHPNTYRGPNTEAFF	TGTGCCAGCAGCCACCCCAATACCTACAGGGGACCCAACACTGAAGCTTTCTTT
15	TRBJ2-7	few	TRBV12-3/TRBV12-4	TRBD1	CASSLMGQFSYEQYF	TGTGCCAGCAGCCTAATGGGACAGTTCTCCTACGAGCAGTACTTC
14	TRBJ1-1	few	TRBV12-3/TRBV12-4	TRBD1	CASSADRGKAEAFF	TGTGCCAGCAGTGCGGACAGGGGGAAGGCTGAAGCTTTCTTT
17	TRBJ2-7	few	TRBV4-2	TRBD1	CASSQEEWGTGGYEQYF	TGTGCCAGCAGCCAAGAGGAATGGGGGACAGGCGGGTACGAGCAGTACTTC
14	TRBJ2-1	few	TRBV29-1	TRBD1	CSVHAGQGAYEQFF	TGCAGCGTCCACGCAGGACAGGGGGCATATGAGCAGTTCTTC